Shown below are 2 T cell receptor beta chains from a single sample sequenced in a study of shared clonotypes between healthy human individuals. The data were produced by immunoSEQ multiplex PCR, yet TCRdb's version contains in-frame clones alone and is incomplete. The repertoire has roughly 2.4 million clones, around 95% of them found once; the top ten carry 0.1% to 0.15%. Sequenced: naive CD4+ T cells sorted from blood. The subset: CD45RA+ positively selected. Every receptor here comes from a man aged 18 to 30 in good health.

The chain links TRBV5-5 to TRBJ2-3; 9 nucleotides align to TRBD1. V lost 0 bases and J lost 1; bases outside the gene matches: 3. Looked up from germline, CDR1 is SGHKS and CDR2 is YYEKEE (reference sequence). The CDR3 extends over 16 amino acids. The CDR3 sequence is CASSLDRGLGTDTQYF. The CDR3 coding sequence is TGTGCCAGCAGCTTGGACAGGGGGCTTGGCACAGATACGCAGTATTTT.

The chain recombines TRBV19 with TRBJ1-6; 7 bases are a match to TRBD1. Germline trimming cut 7 bases from V and 9 bases from J; bases unmatched to any gene: 6. CDR3 length equals 13 residues. Per germline, CDR1 LNHDA and CDR2 SQIVND (reference sequence). This CDR3 is CASNRQGGSPLHF. CDR3 nucleotide sequence: TGTGCCAGTAATAGACAGGGAGGTTCACCCCTCCACTTT.